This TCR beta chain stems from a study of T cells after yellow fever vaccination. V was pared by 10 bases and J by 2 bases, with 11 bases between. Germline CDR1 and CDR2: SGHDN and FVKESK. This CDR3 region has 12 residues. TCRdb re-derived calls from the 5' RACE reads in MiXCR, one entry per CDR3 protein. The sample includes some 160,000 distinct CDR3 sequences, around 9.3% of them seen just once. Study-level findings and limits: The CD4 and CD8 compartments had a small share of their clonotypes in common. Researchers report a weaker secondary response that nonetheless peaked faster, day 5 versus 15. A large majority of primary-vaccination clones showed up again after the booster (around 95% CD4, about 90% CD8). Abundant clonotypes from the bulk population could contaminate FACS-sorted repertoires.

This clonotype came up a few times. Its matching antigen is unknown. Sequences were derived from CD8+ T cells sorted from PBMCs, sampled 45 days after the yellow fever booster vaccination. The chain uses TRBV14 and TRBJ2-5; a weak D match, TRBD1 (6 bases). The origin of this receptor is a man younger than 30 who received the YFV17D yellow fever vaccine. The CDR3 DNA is TGTGCCACCGAGGGGACACAAGAGACCCAGTACTTC. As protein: CATEGTQETQYF.